This paragraph reports one T cell receptor (beta chain). Its antigen is not identified. The data originate from a study of cytomegalovirus exposure and HLA in healthy donors. Overall study results and limits: The listing of 150 or so TCR beta chains classed them as cytomegalovirus-associated. In vitro data verified a few CMV-associated chains as specific for CMV antigens.

Using immunoSEQ multiplex PCR, the repertoire was profiled, and TCRdb retains in-frame clones only, with some absent. This table has 260,000 or so clones, about 90% appearing once. The V end lost 1 base, the J end lost 2 bases, and 0 bases lay between the germline ends. The germline V gene has CDR1 LGHNA and CDR2 YNFKEQ. The length of the CDR3 is 12 residues. This chain links TRBV4-2 with TRBJ1-5; D call uncertain. Sequenced sample: PBMCs. The receptor comes from a woman aged 30 to 39 in good health and CMV-seronegative. The CDR3 reads CASSQGNQPQHF. DNA of the CDR3: TGTGCCAGCAGCCAAGGCAATCAGCCCCAGCATTTT.